The source of this T cell receptor beta chain is a study of CD8+ T cells in alopecia areata. Study details: Among treated patients, oral tofacitinib was administered at 5 to 10 mg twice daily. Study-wide results and limits: Scalp clonality decreased significantly with tofacitinib, and so did expanded CD8+ clones among the top 100.

CDR3 length: 12 amino acids. The germline V gene encodes CDR1 MNHEY and CDR2 SMNVEV (reference sequence). Trimming cost V 5 bases and J 8 bases, with 10 bases left between them. The treatment was: oral pan-JAK inhibitor, 5-10 mg twice daily. The sequencing template was cDNA reverse transcribed from extracted RNA. Some clones are missing from TCRdb's copy, which holds only in-frame ones; the method was immunoSEQ multiplex PCR. Of 110,000 to 150,000 clones detected, 82% appear once; the ten largest clones hold roughly 25%. Of note for this clone: Its antigen is as yet unknown.

The sequenced sample was CD8+ T cells sorted from blood, obtained at week 4, from a patient treated with tofacitinib. The chain uses TRBV27 and TRBJ2-1; D is unresolved. The source is a human donor with alopecia areata. CDR3 sequence reads: CASSPKVDEQFF. Here the CDR3 DNA reads TGTGCCAGCAGTCCTAAGGTGGATGAGCAGTTCTTC.